These 27 T cell receptor beta chains originate from one sample sequenced in a study of T cell responses to AZD1222 COVID-19 vaccine. Using immunoSEQ multiplex PCR, the repertoire was profiled, and TCRdb retains in-frame clones only, with some absent. Among around 160,000 clones listed, roughly nine tenths were seen once. The source was peripheral blood, collected on day 0 of AZD1222 vaccination. The receptors shown here come from an adult in good health.

The chain is built from TRBV27 and TRBJ1-1; D is uncertain. This CDR3 spans 13 amino acids. CDR1 and CDR2 from the germline V gene are MNHEY and SMNVEV (reference sequence). V dropped 3 bases and J dropped 4 bases, with 9 bases sitting between them. CDR3 DNA: TGTGCCAGCAGTTTGACGTCCGGCACTGAAGCTTTCTTT. Amino acid sequence: CASSLTSGTEAFF.

This chain joins TRBV5-6 and TRBJ1-2, with D possibly TRBD1 on 5 matching bases. The germline gives CDR1 SGHDT, CDR2 YYEEEE. The CDR3 covers 14 residues. The ends were cut back, 4 bases at V and 7 bases at J, with 17 bases in the middle. Written as DNA, the CDR3 is TGTGCCAGCAGCACTCCCCCAGCGGGGCTTGGCTACACCTTC. This translates into CASSTPPAGLGYTF.

This sequence joins TRBV12-3 or TRBV12-4 and TRBJ2-7; D unclear. V lost 3 bases to trimming and J lost 3 bases, with 6 bases between them. The CDR3 has 12 residues. The CDR3 DNA follows: TGTGCCAGCAGTTTTTTCGACTACGAGCAGTACTTC. Its protein is CASSFFDYEQYF.

The chain couples TRBV30 to TRBJ2-7, with D maybe TRBD1 (6 bases). The CDR3 extends over 14 amino acids. The V end lost 6 bases, the J end lost 2 bases, and 17 bases lay between the germline ends. Per the germline V gene, CDR1 is GTSNPN and CDR2 is SVGIG (reference sequence). This CDR3 is CACQIGGLTYEQYF. The CDR3 coding sequence is TGTGCCTGCCAGATAGGGGGTTTAACCTACGAGCAGTACTTC.

This rearrangement joins TRBV6-5 to TRBJ2-1; the match to TRBD2 covers 7 bases. Germline-derived CDR1 and CDR2 are MNHEY and SVGAGI. This CDR3 is 15 amino acids long. V lost 2 bases and J lost 12; bases outside the gene matches: 13. CDR3: CASSYAGDDARVQFF. DNA of the CDR3: TGTGCCAGCAGTTACGCGGGGGACGACGCTCGGGTGCAGTTCTTC.

CDR3 nucleotide sequence: TGTGCCAGCAGCTTACGATGGTCAGAGCAGTACTTC. This translates into CASSLRWSEQYF. The chain employs TRBV5-4 and TRBJ2-7; D gene unclear. Trimming cost V 2 bases and J 7 bases, with 10 bases left between them. The germline gives CDR1 SGHNT, CDR2 YYREEE (reference sequence). The CDR3 runs to 12 residues.

The rearrangement joins TRBV9 to TRBJ2-1; D is unclear. From germline, CDR1 is SGDLS and CDR2 YYNGEE. The V end lost 3 bases, the J end lost 8 bases, and 9 bases lay between the germline ends. The CDR3 has 12 residues. CDR3 nucleotide sequence: TGTGCCAGCAGCGAACCCGGGCATGAGCAGTTCTTC. The encoded protein is CASSEPGHEQFF.

This chain uses TRBV19 with TRBJ2-7; 7 positions match TRBD1. CDR1 and CDR2 (germline): LNHDA, SQIVND (reference sequence). V trimming: 5 bases; J trimming: 2 bases; junction bases outside the gene matches: 3. The CDR3 is 13 residues long. The CDR3 sequence is CASSLDRAYEQYF. CDR3 sequence (DNA): TGTGCCAGTAGTCTCGACAGGGCCTACGAGCAGTACTTC.

This clone was seen a few times. This chain connects TRBV6-5 to TRBJ2-5, with a tentative D call TRBD2 (5 bases). The CDR3 loop spans 13 amino acids. Trimming took off 2 bases at V and 5 bases at J, with 9 bases between the two ends. Germline V lookup: CDR1 MNHEY, CDR2 SVGAGI. CDR3 sequence reads: CASSYRGGETQYF. The CDR3 coding sequence is TGTGCCAGCAGTTACCGGGGTGGGGAGACCCAGTACTTC.

The V and J genes are TRBV13 and TRBJ2-2, with TRBD2 matching 11 bases. Trimming at V came to 4 bases and at J to 0 bases, leaving 13 bases not matched to a gene. The CDR3 loop spans 20 amino acids. In germline, CDR1 is PRHDT, CDR2 FYEKMQ (reference sequence). The CDR3 protein is CASSSDTLLAGVSNTGELFF. The CDR3 DNA follows: TGTGCCAGCAGCTCAGACACCTTACTAGCGGGAGTTTCGAACACCGGGGAGCTGTTTTTT.

The rearrangement links TRBV5-1 to TRBJ1-1, with 7 bases fitting TRBD1. Germline CDR1 SGHRS, CDR2 YFSETQ. Trimming took 4 bases from V and 5 from J; bases not matched to a gene: 11. This CDR3 spans 15 amino acids. The CDR3 here is CASSPQDRLRTEAFF. CDR3 coding DNA: TGCGCCAGCAGCCCCCAGGACAGGCTAAGGACTGAAGCTTTCTTT.

This clone has just one count. The V and J genes are TRBV27 and TRBJ2-7, with D perhaps TRBD1 or TRBD2 (5 bases each). Trimming took 5 bases from V and 1 from J, leaving 12 bases between them. CDR3 length: 14 amino acids. CDR1 and CDR2 (germline): MNHEY, SMNVEV (reference sequence). Here the CDR3 DNA reads TGTGCCAGCAGTACCGGGACGTCATCCTACGAGCAGTACTTC. Translation: CASSTGTSSYEQYF.

The rearrangement joins TRBV25-1 to TRBJ1-2, with D unresolved. From germline, CDR1 is MGHDK and CDR2 SYGVNS. The CDR3 has 14 amino acids. The V end lost 4 bases, the J end lost 2 bases, and 11 bases lay between the germline ends. The CDR3 loop reads CASSGVGRNYGYTF. CDR3 nucleotides: TGTGCCAGCAGTGGGGTAGGGAGAAACTATGGCTACACCTTC.

For the CDR3, the DNA is TGTGCCAGCAGGGACAGGGGCGGTGGGGAGACCCAGTACTTC. Its translation is CASRDRGGGETQYF. The chain links TRBV5-8 to TRBJ2-5, with TRBD1 matching over 9 bases. After removal of 5 bases from V and 5 bases from J, the junction contained 7 bases not matched to a gene. This CDR3 is built from 14 residues. The V gene's germline CDR1 is SGHTS and CDR2 YDEGEE.

The genes are TRBV10-2 and TRBJ1-1, with D possibly being TRBD1 (6 bases). Trimming left V 1 base short and J 5 bases short, with 11 bases between. The CDR3 length is 14 residues. Germline CDR1 reads WSHSY; CDR2 reads SAAADI. CDR3 DNA sequence: TGCGCCAGCAGTGAGTGGGGGGCATATACTGAAGCTTTCTTT. Amino acid sequence: CASSEWGAYTEAFF.

The chain recombines TRBV5-6 with TRBJ1-2; TRBD1 aligns across 7 bases. The CDR3 loop spans 16 amino acids. The germline V gene encodes CDR1 SGHDT and CDR2 YYEEEE. V lost 4 bases and J lost 7; bases outside the gene matches: 16. CDR3 bases: TGTGCCAGCAGCCCCAATTCAGGGGGTAGGGCTAGTGGCTACACCTTC. Translating it yields CASSPNSGGRASGYTF.

This clone has only one observation. CDR3 amino acids: CASSVEAVSTDTQYF. Written as DNA, the CDR3 is TGTGCCAGCAGCGTAGAGGCGGTAAGCACAGATACGCAGTATTTT. The rearrangement uses TRBV9 and TRBJ2-3, with unresolved D. This CDR3 contains 15 residues. The germline V gene has CDR1 SGDLS and CDR2 YYNGEE. V was shortened by 0 bases and J by 0 bases, with 8 bases between the two germline ends.

V gene TRBV7-2 combines with J gene TRBJ2-7; D is ambiguous. V was cut by 1 base and J by 0 bases, with 7 bases left in between. The CDR3 spans 14 residues. The germline V gene has CDR1 SGHTA and CDR2 FQGNSA. CDR3 DNA sequence: TGTGCCAGCAGCTTAGAGGTTGTCTCCTACGAGCAGTACTTC. Translating gives CASSLEVVSYEQYF.

This clone showed up just a few times. The chain combines TRBV18 with TRBJ2-1; D is unclear. Trimming pared 6 bases from V and 7 bases from J, leaving 10 bases between. The CDR3 spans 12 residues. Germline CDR1 reads KGHSH; CDR2 reads LQKENI. CDR3 nucleotides: TGTGCCAGCTCGCAGCAGACGAATGAGCAGTTCTTC. It encodes CASSQQTNEQFF.

The V call is TRBV5-1, the J call TRBJ2-7; maybe TRBD1 (5 bases). The CDR3 sequence is 15 residues long. The V end lost 4 bases, the J end lost 0 bases, and 14 bases lay between the germline ends. Germline CDR1 and CDR2: SGHRS and YFSETQ. CDR3 sequence: CASSLPPDSSYEQYF. The DNA of the CDR3 is TGCGCCAGCAGCCTTCCCCCCGACAGCTCCTACGAGCAGTACTTC.

The V call is TRBV7-9, the J call TRBJ1-4, with a possible D match to TRBD1 (5 bases). CDR1 is SEHNR, CDR2 FQNEAQ, per germline (reference sequence). CDR3 length: 17 amino acids. With 5 bases removed from V and 0 bases from J, the gap between germline ends came to 16 bases. The CDR3 nucleotides read TGTGCCAGCAGCCAGACCCGGGACTTTGCAACTAATGAAAAACTGTTTTTT. It translates to CASSQTRDFATNEKLFF.

The gene calls are TRBV27 and TRBJ1-4, with TRBD1 matching over 7 bases. The CDR3 consists of 14 residues. The V and J ends lost 2 bases and 7 bases, in that order; junction bases with no gene match: 4. Looked up from germline, CDR1 is MNHEY and CDR2 is SMNVEV (reference sequence). This CDR3 reads CASSLGGGGEKLFF. DNA of the CDR3: TGTGCCAGCAGTTTAGGAGGGGGCGGTGAAAAACTGTTTTTT.

This rearrangement joins TRBV7-3 to TRBJ2-7; 9 bases agree with TRBD1. V lost 0 bases to trimming and J lost 5 bases; unmatched junction nucleotides: 5. CDR3 size: 15 residues. Germline loops: CDR1 SGHTA, CDR2 FQGTGA. DNA of the CDR3: TGTGCCAGCAGCTTAACGGGCGGGACAGGGCACGAGCAGTACTTC. As protein: CASSLTGGTGHEQYF.

The chain employs TRBV2 and TRBJ1-6; D remains unclear. The germline V gene encodes CDR1 SNHLY and CDR2 FYNNEI. V was trimmed by 6 bases and J by 10 bases, leaving 13 bases between them. The CDR3 contains 13 residues. CDR3 nucleotides: TGTGCCAGCAGGGAGGCCATCGGGTCACCCCTCCACTTT. Its protein is CASREAIGSPLHF.

As DNA, the CDR3 is TGTGCCAGCAGTAAGACCTCCACAGCTAACTATGGCTACACCTTC. This encodes CASSKTSTANYGYTF. The chain couples TRBV6-2 or TRBV6-3 to TRBJ1-2; D gene uncertain. Germline CDR1 MNHEY, CDR2 SVGEGT. The CDR3 sequence is 15 residues long. Trimming stripped 5 bases from V and 0 bases from J, with 13 bases between.

This rearrangement joins TRBV28 to TRBJ2-1, with D perhaps matching TRBD2 (6 bases). The V gene lost 6 bases and the J gene lost 6 bases, with 18 bases spanning the gap. The germline gives CDR1 MDHEN, CDR2 SYDVKM. The CDR3 is 15 amino acids. The CDR3 loop reads CASSPKSGRANEQFF. The CDR3 DNA sequence: TGTGCCAGCAGCCCAAAAAGCGGGCGAGCCAATGAGCAGTTCTTC.

The V gene is TRBV2, the J gene TRBJ2-1; the D is unclear. Trimming shortened V by 7 bases and J by 4 bases, and 17 bases separated the two germline ends. This CDR3 has 15 amino acids. CDR1 and CDR2 from the germline V gene are SNHLY and FYNNEI. This CDR3 reads CASKDRGTRYNEQFF. CDR3 sequence (DNA): TGTGCCAGCAAGGACCGAGGTACTCGGTACAATGAGCAGTTCTTC.